Listed below are T cell receptor beta chains from one sample, sequenced in a study of blood T cell repertoires in COVID-19. Sequenced by immunoSEQ multiplex PCR; TCRdb stores in-frame clones only, minus some. The data show approximately 140,000 clones, with around 83% seen just once and over 8% held by the top ten. Sequenced input: peripheral blood. The receptors originated from an older woman with acute or convalescent COVID-19. Each CDR3 is given with its conserved first and last residue. The order of the fields is D gene, V gene, J gene, clone size, CDR3 DNA, CDR3 protein. D genes are given only for firm matches. Some rows mark clone size as missing; the rest say once, few, many or name a class of expanded clone.

D: TRBD1; V: TRBV20-1; J: TRBJ2-7; size: -; DNA: TGCAGGGGAGACAGGGCCTACGAGCAGTACTTC; CDR3: CRGDRAYEQYF
D: -; V: TRBV9; J: TRBJ2-3; size: -; DNA: TGTGCCAGCAGCCCTCGGGGGGCAGAAGCAGATACGCAGTATTTT; CDR3: CASSPRGAEADTQYF
D: -; V: TRBV19; J: TRBJ2-2; size: few; DNA: TGTGCCAGTAGTATTCTAGGGGCCTCGAACACCGGGGAGCTGTTTTTT; CDR3: CASSILGASNTGELFF
D: -; V: TRBV27; J: TRBJ2-3; size: few; DNA: TGTGCCAGCAGTTTAAGCCGGACAGATACGCAGTATTTT; CDR3: CASSLSRTDTQYF
D: -; V: TRBV6-5; J: TRBJ1-2; size: -; DNA: TGTGCCAGCAGTTACAGAGGGGGGGTGGGCGGCTACACCTTC; CDR3: CASSYRGGVGGYTF
D: TRBD1; V: TRBV4-3; J: TRBJ1-4; size: -; DNA: TGCGCCAGCAGCCAACTCCAGGGGGCGGGGAATGAAAAACTGTTTTTT; CDR3: CASSQLQGAGNEKLFF
D: TRBD1; V: TRBV5-6; J: TRBJ2-5; size: few; DNA: TGTGCCAGCAGCTCCGGGACAGACCTTATATGGGAGACCCAGTACTTC; CDR3: CASSSGTDLIWETQYF
D: -; V: TRBV11-3; J: TRBJ1-1; size: -; DNA: TGTGCCAGCAGCTTAGGTTCAAGGGGTGGCACTGAAGCTTTCTTT; CDR3: CASSLGSRGGTEAFF
D: TRBD1; V: TRBV7-2; J: TRBJ2-7; size: -; DNA: TGTGCCAGCAGCTTAATGGGACAGGGGTTGGGCTCCTACGAGCAGTACTTC; CDR3: CASSLMGQGLGSYEQYF
D: -; V: TRBV28; J: TRBJ1-3; size: once; DNA: TGTGCCACCGGGATGGGGGCGAAAGGAAACACCATATATTTT; CDR3: CATGMGAKGNTIYF
D: TRBD1; V: TRBV7-9; J: TRBJ2-3; size: -; DNA: TGTGCCAGCGGAACAGGGGCCGGTACGCAGTATTTT; CDR3: CASGTGAGTQYF
D: -; V: TRBV28; J: TRBJ2-4; size: -; DNA: TGTGCCAGCAGTACACTGGCAGGGTGGAAAAACATTCAGTACTTC; CDR3: CASSTLAGWKNIQYF
D: -; V: TRBV6-2/TRBV6-3; J: TRBJ2-2; size: -; DNA: TGTGCCAGCAGTCCACCGCGCGGGGGCCCGAACACCGGGGAGCTGTTTTTT; CDR3: CASSPPRGGPNTGELFF
D: -; V: TRBV5-1; J: TRBJ1-1; size: once; DNA: TGCGCCAGCAGCTTTAACAGCGGGGAAGCTTTCTTT; CDR3: CASSFNSGEAFF
D: TRBD1; V: TRBV19; J: TRBJ1-6; size: -; DNA: TGTGCCAGTAGTAGTGGGACAGAGAATTCACCCCTCCACTTT; CDR3: CASSSGTENSPLHF
D: -; V: TRBV6-6; J: TRBJ1-2; size: -; DNA: TGTGCCAGCAGTTACTCCCCAGGGCATGGCTACACCTTC; CDR3: CASSYSPGHGYTF
D: TRBD1; V: TRBV14; J: TRBJ1-1; size: -; DNA: TGTGCCAGCAGCCGCAGGACAGGCGGCTTTGCTGAAGCTTTCTTT; CDR3: CASSRRTGGFAEAFF
D: -; V: TRBV5-1; J: TRBJ1-2; size: -; DNA: TGCGCCAGCATGGAGGGCGCGACGACTTATGGCTACACCTTC; CDR3: CASMEGATTYGYTF
D: TRBD1; V: TRBV28; J: TRBJ1-5; size: -; DNA: TGTGCCAGCGCTTACAGGGGGCGCAAACAGCCCCAGCATTTT; CDR3: CASAYRGRKQPQHF
D: TRBD1; V: TRBV6-5; J: TRBJ2-1; size: once; DNA: TGTGCCAGCAAGCAACCGGGACAGTCCTACAATGAGCAGTTCTTC; CDR3: CASKQPGQSYNEQFF
D: TRBD1; V: TRBV5-8; J: TRBJ2-2; size: -; DNA: TGTGCCAGCAGCTCGGACAGGGGGGTAGCCGGGGAGCTGTTTTTT; CDR3: CASSSDRGVAGELFF
D: TRBD1; V: TRBV7-9; J: TRBJ1-1; size: once; DNA: TGTGCCAGCAGCCGACAGACAGGGCCTGCCGCTGCAGCTTTCTTT; CDR3: CASSRQTGPAAAAFF
D: TRBD1; V: TRBV5-3; J: TRBJ1-6; size: many; DNA: TGTGCCAGAAGTCGGGACAGGGGGCTCCCCCCCCTCCACTTT; CDR3: CARSRDRGLPPLHF
D: -; V: TRBV6-5; J: TRBJ1-1; size: few; DNA: TGTGCCAGCAAAAGTCGAGGGTTAAACACTGAAGCTTTCTTT; CDR3: CASKSRGLNTEAFF
D: -; V: TRBV6-5; J: TRBJ2-2; size: -; DNA: TGTGCCAGCAGGGGTACAGCCTACACCGGGGAGCTGTTTTTT; CDR3: CASRGTAYTGELFF
D: TRBD1; V: TRBV30; J: TRBJ2-2; size: -; DNA: TGTGCCTGGAGTAGGTGGGGACAGGGGCGGAGGGGTCCCGGGGAGCTGTTTTTT; CDR3: CAWSRWGQGRRGPGELFF
D: -; V: TRBV4-1; J: TRBJ1-6; size: few; DNA: TGCGCCAGCAGCCTTCAGGGTGGATGGGATAATTCACCCCTCCACTTT; CDR3: CASSLQGGWDNSPLHF
D: TRBD2; V: TRBV4-2; J: TRBJ2-2; size: -; DNA: TGTGCCAGCAGCCTACAAGCGGGGGGGCCAGCCGGGGAGCTGTTTTTT; CDR3: CASSLQAGGPAGELFF
D: -; V: TRBV5-4; J: TRBJ2-3; size: few; DNA: TGTGCCAGCAGCTTGGAACACCTTAACACAGATACGCAGTATTTT; CDR3: CASSLEHLNTDTQYF
D: -; V: TRBV30; J: TRBJ1-4; size: -; DNA: TGTGCCTGGAGTGTCCACAGGGAAAAACTGTTTTTT; CDR3: CAWSVHREKLFF
D: -; V: TRBV5-1; J: TRBJ2-5; size: once; DNA: TGCGCCAGCAGCTCACAGGGTGGAGAGACCCAGTACTTC; CDR3: CASSSQGGETQYF
D: -; V: TRBV19; J: TRBJ1-2; size: many; DNA: TGTGCCAGTAAGGACTTCTATGGCTACACCTTC; CDR3: CASKDFYGYTF
D: TRBD1; V: TRBV6-5; J: TRBJ1-2; size: -; DNA: TGTGCCAGCAGACGGGACAGTACTAACTATGGCTACACCTTC; CDR3: CASRRDSTNYGYTF
D: TRBD1; V: TRBV7-8; J: TRBJ2-7; size: -; DNA: TGTGCCAGCAGCTCACCCGACAGGGACGAGCAGTACTTC; CDR3: CASSSPDRDEQYF
D: -; V: TRBV3-1/TRBV3-2; J: TRBJ2-4; size: -; DNA: TGTGCCAGCAGCCAGGGGGGAGCCAAAAACATTCAGTACTTC; CDR3: CASSQGGAKNIQYF
D: -; V: TRBV10-3; J: TRBJ2-2; size: -; DNA: TGTGCCATCAGTCGTGGGGGGTCAGGGATCAACACCGGGGAGCTGTTTTTT; CDR3: CAISRGGSGINTGELFF
D: TRBD1; V: TRBV29-1; J: TRBJ2-1; size: -; DNA: TGCAGCGCCGTGGGGACAGGGTCTAGGAATGAGCAGTTCTTC; CDR3: CSAVGTGSRNEQFF
D: -; V: TRBV20-1; J: TRBJ1-2; size: -; DNA: TGCAGTGCTAGTCCTTCGCGCTATGGCTACACCTTC; CDR3: CSASPSRYGYTF
D: -; V: TRBV10-2; J: TRBJ1-6; size: -; DNA: TGCGCCAGCAGTGGACAGAGGTCTTCCTATAATTCACCCCTCCACTTT; CDR3: CASSGQRSSYNSPLHF
D: -; V: TRBV2; J: TRBJ1-3; size: once; DNA: TGTGCCAGTGCGGGGGACCGCAACACCATATATTTT; CDR3: CASAGDRNTIYF
D: TRBD2; V: TRBV18; J: TRBJ2-1; size: once; DNA: TGTGCCAGCTCACCTCTAGCGGGAGCAACCCACAATGAGCAGTTCTTC; CDR3: CASSPLAGATHNEQFF
D: TRBD2; V: TRBV29-1; J: TRBJ2-5; size: -; DNA: TGCAGCGTTGAAGACCAAACAAGGGAGGGCCAAGAGACCCAGTACTTC; CDR3: CSVEDQTREGQETQYF
D: TRBD1; V: TRBV15; J: TRBJ1-5; size: -; DNA: TGTGCCACCAGCAGATCCCCGGGACAGGTTAGCAATCAGCCCCAGCATTTT; CDR3: CATSRSPGQVSNQPQHF